These 10 T cell receptor beta chains were all obtained from the same sample, sequenced in a study of T cell repertoires in cytomegalovirus infection. These receptors lack a known antigen. TCRdb re-called the reads through MiXCR, storing one row per CDR3 protein. Here the sample spans 650,000 to 900,000 distinct CDR3 sequences, over 25% being singletons. The material was cultured CD8+ T cells from PBMCs, obtained from culture after CMV antigen stimulation. Source of these receptors: a human donor in good health (CMV status not recorded). Some clones in this sample may be carry-over from other donors' samples.

This clonotype came up once. The rearrangement uses TRBV20-1 and TRBJ2-1; no definite D call. Germline CDR1 is DFQATT and CDR2 is SNEGSKA (reference sequence). The CDR3 spans 11 residues. V lost 5 bases, J lost 7 bases, and 9 bases lay in between. CDR3 sequence reads: CSAARLNEQFF. Written as DNA, the CDR3 is TGCAGTGCTGCTCGGCTAAATGAGCAGTTCTTC.

This chain joins TRBV11-2 and TRBJ2-1, with a possible D match to TRBD2 (5 bases). Germline V lookup: CDR1 SGHAT, CDR2 FQNNGV. The CDR3 has 15 residues. Deletions cut 0 bases from V and 4 bases from J, with 10 bases between. CDR3 sequence reads: CASSLDLGGYNEQFF. The CDR3 DNA follows: TGTGCCAGCAGCTTAGATCTAGGAGGATACAATGAGCAGTTCTTC.

This clonotype appeared a few times. The chain carries TRBV13 and TRBJ1-1; a weak D match, TRBD1 (6 bases). Between the trimmed V and J ends, which lost 4 bases and 1 base, there was a span of 19 bases. Per the germline V gene, CDR1 is PRHDT and CDR2 is FYEKMQ (reference sequence). This CDR3 is 17 amino acids long. CDR3 nucleotide sequence: TGTGCCAGCAGCTCGCGTATCGGGGGGGCGTCGAACACTGAAGCTTTCTTT. Its protein is CASSSRIGGASNTEAFF.

This chain uses TRBV4-1 with TRBJ2-1, with 9 bases lining up with TRBD2. The trim removed 4 bases at V and 10 bases at J, leaving 8 bases unmatched. The CDR3 runs 14 residues. Germline loops: CDR1 MGHRA, CDR2 YSYEKL. The CDR3 sequence is CASSPPGLAGEQFF. CDR3 nucleotide sequence: TGCGCCAGCAGCCCGCCGGGACTAGCAGGAGAGCAGTTCTTC.

This clonotype occurred a few times. The rearrangement joins TRBV12-3 or TRBV12-4 to TRBJ2-3, with D unresolved. The CDR3 totals 14 residues. Trimming removed 4 bases at V and 3 bases at J, with 11 bases between. This chain's CDR3 is CASSSTSQTDTQYF. The CDR3 region has the DNA TGTGCCAGCAGTTCGACGTCCCAAACAGATACGCAGTATTTT.

The chain recombines TRBV9 with TRBJ1-1; a weak D match, TRBD1 (5 bases). Trimming cost V 0 bases and J 7 bases, with 13 bases left between them. CDR1 SGDLS and CDR2 YYNGEE come from the germline V gene. The CDR3 loop spans 14 amino acids. In DNA form, the CDR3 reads TGTGCCAGCAGCGTAGTTGGAGGGGCGCTTGAAGCTTTCTTT. Its translation: CASSVVGGALEAFF.

Written as DNA, the CDR3 is TGCGCCAGCAGTGAGGGAGGGGGCCCACTCAATGAGCAGTTCTTC. It codes for CASSEGGGPLNEQFF. The chain combines TRBV10-2 with TRBJ2-1; perhaps TRBD1 as D (7 bases). The germline CDR1 and CDR2 sequences are WSHSY and SAAADI. The CDR3 extends over 15 amino acids. Trimming cost V 2 bases and J 6 bases, with 14 bases left between them.

This clonotype turned up a few times. V and J are TRBV25-1 and TRBJ2-2, with unresolved D. V lost 2 bases and J 1 base, leaving 11 bases between the germline ends. CDR1 is MGHDK, CDR2 SYGVNS, per germline. The CDR3 has 16 amino acids. CDR3 nucleotide sequence: TGTGCCAGCAGTGAAGGCAGGCCCAAGAACACCGGGGAGCTGTTTTTT. Its translation: CASSEGRPKNTGELFF.

The genes are TRBV4-2 and TRBJ2-7; 8 bases agree with TRBD1. This CDR3 is 17 amino acids long. Per germline, CDR1 LGHNA and CDR2 YNFKEQ. With 1 base clipped from V and 2 bases from J, the junction kept 10 bases outside the gene matches. CDR3 loop: CASSQGQGPYIAYEQYF. CDR3 nucleotides: TGTGCCAGCAGCCAAGGACAGGGGCCCTACATAGCCTACGAGCAGTACTTC.

This chain uses TRBV5-5 with TRBJ1-1, with D tentatively TRBD1 (6 bases). The V and J ends lost 0 bases and 7 bases respectively, with 13 bases between them. The CDR3 totals 14 residues. Germline V gene data show CDR1 as SGHKS and CDR2 as YYEKEE (reference sequence). The CDR3 sequence is CASSLGAGAVEAFF. DNA of the CDR3: TGTGCCAGCAGCTTGGGGGCAGGGGCGGTTGAAGCTTTCTTT. The full variable domain, in which reference TRBV5-5 and TRBJ1-1 provide the parts outside the CDR3, is DAGVTQSPTHLIKTRGQQVTLRCSPISGHKSVSWYQQVLGQGPQFIFQYYEKEERGRGNFPDRFSARQFPNYSSELNVNALLLGDSALYLCASSLGAGAVEAFFGQGTRLTVV.